What follows are 27 T cell receptor beta chains derived from one specimen sequenced in a study of blood T cell repertoires in COVID-19. TCRdb's table, derived via immunoSEQ multiplex PCR, lists solely in-frame clones and lacks some. The sample carries 200,000 to 300,000 clones, approximately 86% recorded once. The sequenced material came from peripheral blood. These receptors came from a man aged 25-40 years with active or convalescent COVID-19.

This clone was observed a single time. J is TRBJ2-5 and V is TRBV7-6, with 9 nucleotides matching TRBD1. CDR3 length: 15 residues. Trimming at V came to 3 bases and at J to 5 bases, leaving 7 bases not matched to a gene. CDR1 and CDR2 (germline): SGHVS, FNYEAQ. CDR3 DNA sequence: TGTGCCAGCAGCTTGACAGGGGGGAGCAGGGAGACCCAGTACTTC. This translates into CASSLTGGSRETQYF.

CDR3 nucleotide sequence: TGTGCCAGTAGTATCGGGGCAGGGGTCACAGATACGCAGTATTTT. Residues: CASSIGAGVTDTQYF. The chain links TRBV19 to TRBJ2-3, with D tentatively TRBD1 (6 bases). The germline V and J ends were trimmed by 3 bases and 2 bases, with 12 bases remaining between them. Germline V gene lookup returns CDR1 LNHDA and CDR2 SQIVND (reference sequence). CDR3 size: 15 residues.

On this clone: This sample includes further DNA sequences coding for the same CDR3. This sequence joins TRBV9 and TRBJ2-7, with TRBD2 identical over 7 bases. CDR3 size: 14 residues. Germline loops: CDR1 SGDLS, CDR2 YYNGEE. V gave up 0 bases and J gave up 7 bases; unmatched junction bases: 7. The CDR3 DNA follows: TGTGCCAGCAGCGTAGAGGGGCGGGGGAGAGAGCAGTACTTC. Its protein product is CASSVEGRGREQYF.

The rearrangement links TRBV5-8 to TRBJ2-2; 7 bases agree with TRBD2. CDR1 and CDR2 from the germline V gene are SGHTS and YDEGEE. V shed 1 base, J shed 1 base, and the junction held 4 bases outside the gene matches. The CDR3 consists of 16 residues. The CDR3: CASSLYAGVNTGELFF. Here the CDR3 DNA reads TGTGCCAGCAGCTTGTATGCGGGGGTGAACACCGGGGAGCTGTTTTTT.

The chain couples TRBV5-3 to TRBJ1-2; the match to TRBD1 covers 10 bases. TRBV5-3 is an ORF for which the function is uncertain. With V trimmed by 0 bases and J by 5 bases, 10 bases remained unmatched. The CDR3 length is 17 residues. The CDR3 reads CARSLGLRGQGIYGYTF. The CDR3, as DNA: TGTGCCAGAAGCTTGGGCCTTAGGGGACAGGGGATTTATGGCTACACCTTC.

The chain carries TRBV10-2 and TRBJ2-1; no reliable D call. Between the trimmed V and J ends, which lost 4 bases and 8 bases, there was a span of 6 bases. The CDR3 is 11 amino acids. Per germline, CDR1 WSHSY and CDR2 SAAADI. The CDR3 reads CASSVSYEQFF. Here the CDR3 DNA reads TGCGCCAGCAGTGTCTCTTATGAGCAGTTCTTC.

This clone showed up just once. The V and J genes are TRBV5-1 and TRBJ1-4; D gene uncertain. Trimming took 4 bases from V and 7 from J, leaving 23 bases between them. From germline, CDR1 is SGHRS and CDR2 YFSETQ. The CDR3 totals 17 residues. The CDR3 loop reads CASSPDSYRDSPEKLFF. CDR3 nucleotides: TGCGCCAGCAGCCCGGATTCGTACAGAGATTCACCTGAAAAACTGTTTTTT. The full variable domain, its missing parts supplied by reference TRBV5-1 and TRBJ1-4, is KAGVTQTPRYLIKTRGQQVTLSCSPISGHRSVSWYQQTPGQGLQFLFEYFSETQRNKGNFPGRFSGRQFSNSRSEMNVSTLELGDSALYLCASSPDSYRDSPEKLFFGSGTQLSVL.

This sequence joins TRBV15 and TRBJ1-1; weak D call: TRBD1 (5 bases). CDR3 size: 13 residues. The ends were cut back, 5 bases at V and 4 bases at J, with 11 bases in the middle. Germline CDR1 is LNHNV and CDR2 is YYDKDF (reference sequence). CDR3 sequence: CATSLAGGTEAFF. The CDR3 nucleotides are TGTGCCACCAGCTTGGCCGGGGGCACTGAAGCTTTCTTT. The variable domain in full, with the rest retrieved from reference TRBV15 and TRBJ1-1, is DAMVIQNPRYQVTQFGKPVTLSCSQTLNHNVMYWYQQKSSQAPKLLFHYYDKDFNNEADTPDNFQSRRPNTSFCFLDIRSPGLGDTAMYLCATSLAGGTEAFFGQGTRLTVV.

This clone occurred a few times. This rearrangement joins TRBV9 to TRBJ2-1; 8 bases line up with TRBD2. V gave up 0 bases and J gave up 9 bases; unmatched junction bases: 8. The CDR3 is 15 amino acids. The germline CDR1 and CDR2 sequences are SGDLS and YYNGEE. CDR3 DNA: TGTGCCAGCAGCGTAGATGGCGGGGGGAGGGTTGAGCAGTTCTTC. This gives the protein CASSVDGGGRVEQFF. Looking up the rest from reference TRBV9 and TRBJ2-1 gives the full variable domain: DSGVTQTPKHLITATGQRVTLRCSPRSGDLSVYWYQQSLDQGLQFLIQYYNGEERAKGNILERFSAQQFPDLHSELNLSSLELGDSALYFCASSVDGGGRVEQFFGPGTRLTVL.

The chain joins TRBV10-3 to TRBJ1-1; TRBD1 matches 9 bases. With 5 bases clipped from V and 0 bases from J, the junction kept 7 bases outside the gene matches. The CDR3 consists of 16 residues. Germline V gene lookup returns CDR1 ENHRY and CDR2 SYGVKD. The CDR3 coding sequence is TGTGCCATCAGTACTGGACAGGGGAGGATGAACACTGAAGCTTTCTTT. Protein product: CAISTGQGRMNTEAFF.

This chain connects TRBV3-1 (or the pseudogene TRBV3-2) to TRBJ2-7, with D perhaps matching TRBD2 (5 bases). Germline V gene sequence: CDR1 LGHDT, CDR2 YNNKEL (reference sequence). The CDR3 length is 16 residues. The V end was cut by 0 bases, the J end by 2 bases, with 14 bases between. The CDR3 DNA reads as TGTGCCAGCAGCCAAGATCTGGCTAGCATGGCCTACGAGCAGTACTTC. This sequence encodes CASSQDLASMAYEQYF.

This sequence joins TRBV7-8 and TRBJ2-5; D is unresolved. Germline V gene data show CDR1 as SGHVS and CDR2 as FQNEAQ. Trimming shortened V by 0 bases and J by 1 base, and 9 bases separated the two germline ends. The CDR3 extends over 15 amino acids. The CDR3 reads CASSLALDVQETQYF. The CDR3 nucleotides are TGTGCCAGCAGCTTAGCGCTAGACGTCCAAGAGACCCAGTACTTC.

The CDR3: CASRGRTGTDLHGYTF. The CDR3 DNA reads as TGTGCCAGCAGGGGCCGGACAGGGACTGACCTCCATGGCTACACCTTC. The V and J genes are TRBV9 and TRBJ1-2, with 8 bases aligning to TRBD1. V was pared by 5 bases and J by 6 bases, with 15 bases of the junction left unmatched. There are 16 residues in the CDR3. Germline values: CDR1 SGDLS, CDR2 YYNGEE.

This chain links TRBV6-6 with TRBJ1-1; D not certain. The CDR3 is made up of 15 amino acids. V was cut by 2 bases and J by 1 base, with 11 bases left in between. Germline values: CDR1 MNHNY, CDR2 SVGAGI (reference sequence). The CDR3 protein is CASSYDYGENTEAFF. The CDR3 DNA follows: TGTGCCAGCAGTTACGACTATGGGGAGAACACTGAAGCTTTCTTT.

This clone came up a few times. The V and J genes are TRBV19 and TRBJ1-1; 11 bases agree with TRBD1. Germline CDR1 reads LNHDA; CDR2 reads SQIVND (reference sequence). J gave up 1 base and V 9 bases, and 19 bases lay outside the gene matches. CDR3 length equals 19 residues. The CDR3 DNA reads TGTGCCAGCACGGACAGGGGGCTTTCTTTGGTAAGTCGGAACACTGAAGCTTTCTTT. Translation: CASTDRGLSLVSRNTEAFF.

The rearrangement links TRBV11-3 to TRBJ2-3; D is unresolved. Trimming took off 5 bases at V and 2 bases at J, with 5 bases between the two ends. The CDR3 consists of 12 residues. Germline V gene lookup returns CDR1 SGHNT and CDR2 YENEEA. In DNA, the CDR3 is TGTGCCAGCAGCCACTACACAGATACGCAGTATTTT. It specifies CASSHYTDTQYF. Based on the CDR3 plus reference TRBV11-3 and TRBJ2-3, the full variable domain is EAGVVQSPRYKIIEKKQPVAFWCNPISGHNTLYWYLQNLGQGPELLIRYENEEAVDDSQLPKDRFSAERLKGVDSTLKIQPAELGDSAVYLCASSHYTDTQYFGPGTRLTVL.

The chain carries TRBV10-2 and TRBJ1-4, with D possibly matching TRBD1 (6 bases). CDR1 is WSHSY and CDR2 is SAAADI in the germline V gene. The CDR3 totals 14 residues. The V and J ends lost 2 bases and 5 bases respectively, with 9 bases between them. The CDR3 region has the DNA TGCGCCAGCAGTGAGGGGAGGGGGAATGAAAAACTGTTTTTT. Translated, it gives CASSEGRGNEKLFF.

This clone turned up a few times. The rearrangement links TRBV7-2 to TRBJ2-1; TRBD1 is a possible D gene (5 bases). CDR1 SGHTA and CDR2 FQGNSA come from the germline V gene. The CDR3 has 15 amino acids. V was shortened by 5 bases and J by 2 bases, with 13 bases between the two germline ends. The DNA of the CDR3 is TGTGCCAGCAGCCAAACAGGAGCCGCCTACAATGAGCAGTTCTTC. It is translated as CASSQTGAAYNEQFF.

The chain employs TRBV5-1 and TRBJ1-4; D call uncertain. V was clipped by 2 bases and J by 13 bases, with 3 bases between them. Germline CDR1 is SGHRS and CDR2 is YFSETQ. There are 9 residues in the CDR3. This chain's CDR3 is CASSFRLFF. CDR3 nucleotide sequence: TGCGCCAGCAGCTTTCGACTGTTTTTT.

Of note for this clone: The same CDR3 can be traced to other DNA sequences in this sample. V gene TRBV9 combines with J gene TRBJ1-2; 7 bases agree with TRBD1. Germline trimming cut 0 bases from V and 5 bases from J; bases unmatched to any gene: 1. Germline values: CDR1 SGDLS, CDR2 YYNGEE. The CDR3 spans 13 residues. CDR3 loop: CASSVAGGYGYTF. In DNA, the CDR3 is TGTGCCAGCAGCGTAGCAGGGGGTTATGGCTACACCTTC.

The chain has TRBV5-1 and TRBJ2-5, with D possibly TRBD1 on 6 matching bases. The length of the CDR3 is 14 residues. Trimming removed 0 bases from V and 5 bases from J, with 11 bases in between. Germline CDR1 and CDR2: SGHRS and YFSETQ. This chain's CDR3 is CASSLEQGWETQYF. In DNA form, the CDR3 reads TGCGCCAGCAGCTTGGAGCAGGGGTGGGAGACCCAGTACTTC.

The CDR3 spells CASSPYHPLAGGTDEQYF. In nucleotides, the CDR3 is TGTGCCAGCAGCCCTTACCATCCCCTAGCGGGGGGGACAGACGAGCAGTACTTC. The chain recombines TRBV13 with TRBJ2-7, with 12 bases aligning to TRBD2. Trimming cost V 5 bases and J 5 bases; bases outside gene matches: 16. Germline V gives CDR1 PRHDT, CDR2 FYEKMQ (reference sequence). The CDR3 runs to 18 residues.

J is TRBJ1-2 and V is TRBV19; the D is unclear. The CDR3 spans 14 residues. Germline assignment: CDR1 LNHDA and CDR2 SQIVND (reference sequence). Trimming removed 6 bases from V and 5 bases from J, with 16 bases in between. The CDR3 protein is CASSNSGNIYGYTF. Written as DNA, the CDR3 is TGTGCCAGTAGCAACTCCGGGAACATTTATGGCTACACCTTC.

The chain couples TRBV4-1 to TRBJ2-7; TRBD1 might be the D (6 bases). Deletions cut 0 bases from V and 2 bases from J, with 14 bases between. In germline, CDR1 is MGHRA, CDR2 YSYEKL. The CDR3 is made up of 16 amino acids. The DNA for the CDR3 is TGCGCCAGCAGCCAAGAACCAGGGGTACTAGCCTACGAGCAGTACTTC. It encodes CASSQEPGVLAYEQYF.

This clone has only a few counts. V usage is TRBV3-1 (or the pseudogene TRBV3-2) and J usage is TRBJ1-4, with 7 bases fitting TRBD1. The CDR3 extends over 14 amino acids. Germline V CDR1 and CDR2: LGHDT, YNNKEL (reference sequence). With 6 bases clipped from V and 8 bases from J, the junction kept 9 bases outside the gene matches. The CDR3 sequence: CASRETGRGEKLFF. The CDR3 nucleotides are TGTGCCAGCAGGGAGACAGGGAGAGGCGAAAAACTGTTTTTT.

In its sample, this clone was seen a few times. The chain has TRBV6-5 and TRBJ1-3, with D possibly being TRBD1 (6 bases). This CDR3 is built from 15 residues. Trimming left V 5 bases short and J 4 bases short, with 15 bases between. CDR1 MNHEY and CDR2 SVGAGI come from the germline V gene. CDR3 residues: CASSPRTDRGNTIYF. CDR3 nucleotides: TGTGCCAGCAGTCCCCGAACCGACAGGGGAAACACCATATATTTT.

This rearrangement joins TRBV6-1 to TRBJ2-7, with D possibly matching TRBD2 (6 bases). This CDR3 comprises 14 residues. Germline V CDR1 and CDR2: MNHNS, SASEGT. V lost 6 bases, J lost 2 bases, and 14 bases lay in between. CDR3 residues: CASRGAGHTYEQYF. The CDR3 region has the DNA TGTGCCAGCAGAGGCGCGGGGCATACCTACGAGCAGTACTTC.